The 29 T cell receptor beta chains below come from one sample, sequenced in a study of blood T cell repertoires in COVID-19. The table came from immunoSEQ multiplex PCR; TCRdb's copy has only in-frame clones and leaves some out. The table lists a few hundred thousand clones, more than 75% of them singletons. Sequencing was done on a sample of PBMCs or T cells enriched from blood (not recorded which). The source of these receptors is a man in his forties in a cohort exposed to, infected with or recovered from COVID-19 (not recorded which).

The V gene is TRBV19, the J gene TRBJ1-6; no reliable D call. V lost 3 bases, J lost 9 bases, and 12 bases lay in between. CDR3 length: 14 amino acids. Germline loops: CDR1 LNHDA, CDR2 SQIVND (reference sequence). For the CDR3, the DNA is TGTGCCAGTAGTATGAAGGAGGCGACTTCACCCCTCCACTTT. As protein: CASSMKEATSPLHF.

V usage is TRBV18 and J usage is TRBJ2-3; D is uncertain. The length of the CDR3 is 13 residues. The V end was cut by 2 bases, the J end by 3 bases, with 6 bases between. The germline CDR1 and CDR2 sequences are KGHSH and LQKENI. The CDR3 DNA is TGTGCCAGCTCACCATCCGCGACAGATACGCAGTATTTT. Amino acids: CASSPSATDTQYF.

This sequence joins TRBV19 and TRBJ2-1, with TRBD2 matching 13 bases. The CDR3 length is 17 residues. Germline V gives CDR1 LNHDA, CDR2 SQIVND (reference sequence). Losses at the gene ends were 3 bases for V and 1 base for J; bases not matched to a gene: 3. As DNA, the CDR3 is TGTGCCAGTAGTATGGGACTAGCGGGACTTTCCTACAATGAGCAGTTCTTC. Its protein product is CASSMGLAGLSYNEQFF.

This sequence joins TRBV30 and TRBJ2-1; D remains unclear. Trimming cost V 1 base and J 2 bases, with 12 bases left between them. Germline-derived CDR1 and CDR2 are GTSNPN and SVGIG (reference sequence). The CDR3 contains 15 residues. In nucleotides, the CDR3 is TGTGCCTGGAGTGCGACTCTTCCCCCCTACAATGAGCAGTTCTTC. Translation: CAWSATLPPYNEQFF.

This chain joins TRBV15 and TRBJ1-2; tentatively, D is TRBD1 (5 bases). CDR3 length equals 15 residues. Germline CDR1 is LNHNV and CDR2 is YYDKDF (reference sequence). Trimming shortened V by 9 bases and J by 2 bases, and 19 bases separated the two germline ends. The CDR3 nucleotides are TGTGCCACGAGACTTTCGGGGGTTACGAACTATGGCTACACCTTC. This gives the protein CATRLSGVTNYGYTF.

CDR3: CASSLNAFRGNYGYTF. The CDR3 DNA sequence: TGCGCCAGCAGCTTGAATGCATTCAGGGGTAACTATGGCTACACCTTC. This sequence joins TRBV5-1 and TRBJ1-2; possible D gene TRBD1, 6 bases. CDR3 length: 16 residues. Trimming removed 1 base at V and 1 base at J, with 14 bases between. Germline-derived CDR1 and CDR2 are SGHRS and YFSETQ.

V usage is TRBV19 and J usage is TRBJ2-5; 7 bases map to TRBD1. Germline V gene lookup returns CDR1 LNHDA and CDR2 SQIVND (reference sequence). Trimming took 3 bases from V and 2 from J; bases not matched to a gene: 3. This CDR3 region has 14 residues. CDR3 bases: TGTGCCAGTAGTATCCGGGACAGACAAGAGACCCAGTACTTC. Encoded protein: CASSIRDRQETQYF.

The V gene is TRBV15, the J gene TRBJ2-3; 7 bases line up with TRBD2. This CDR3 is built from 16 residues. The V gene's germline CDR1 is LNHNV and CDR2 YYDKDF (reference sequence). V lost 1 base to trimming and J lost 3 bases; unmatched junction nucleotides: 7. This CDR3 reads CATSRGRLAVTDTQYF. Here the CDR3 DNA reads TGTGCCACCAGCAGAGGAAGGCTAGCGGTAACAGATACGCAGTATTTT.

This clone was observed a handful of times. This rearrangement joins TRBV5-4 to TRBJ2-2, with TRBD2 matching 10 bases. CDR1 SGHNT and CDR2 YYREEE come from the germline V gene (reference sequence). The CDR3 contains 18 residues. The V segment lost 0 bases and the J segment 2 bases; nucleotides outside the gene matches: 7. CDR3 bases: TGTGCCAGCAGCTTGGCCCCGGGACTAGCGTTTAACACCGGGGAGCTGTTTTTT. It yields the protein CASSLAPGLAFNTGELFF. The full variable domain, in which reference TRBV5-4 and TRBJ2-2 provide the parts outside the CDR3, is ETGVTQSPTHLIKTRGQQVTLRCSSQSGHNTVSWYQQALGQGPQFIFQYYREEENGRGNFPPRFSGLQFPNYSSELNVNALELDDSALYLCASSLAPGLAFNTGELFFGEGSRLTVL.

The table lists this clone with a count of one. The genes are TRBV15 and TRBJ1-1; D unclear. This CDR3 contains 14 residues. In germline, CDR1 is LNHNV, CDR2 YYDKDF (reference sequence). V was cut by 1 base and J by 7 bases, with 13 bases left in between. CDR3 sequence reads: CATSRAGSKFEAFF. The DNA of the CDR3 is TGTGCCACCAGCAGAGCAGGATCGAAATTTGAAGCTTTCTTT.

The rearrangement uses TRBV5-1 and TRBJ2-5; D call uncertain. The ends were cut back, 1 base at V and 1 base at J, with 14 bases in the middle. The CDR3 runs 16 residues. The germline V gene has CDR1 SGHRS and CDR2 YFSETQ. The CDR3, as DNA: TGCGCCAGCAGCTTGAGTCGACGGAGCGTCCAAGAGACCCAGTACTTC. Its protein is CASSLSRRSVQETQYF.

The V gene is TRBV30, the J gene TRBJ1-6; 8 bases match TRBD1. Germline CDR1 is GTSNPN and CDR2 is SVGIG (reference sequence). The CDR3 has 15 amino acids. The V and J ends lost 1 base and 9 bases, in that order; junction bases with no gene match: 8. CDR3 in amino acids: CAWSALGQGGSPLHF. Here the CDR3 DNA reads TGTGCCTGGAGTGCATTAGGACAGGGTGGTTCACCCCTCCACTTT.

This chain links TRBV28 with TRBJ2-7; 8 bases line up with TRBD1. Trimming at V came to 7 bases and at J to 6 bases, leaving 11 bases not matched to a gene. Germline CDR1 is MDHEN and CDR2 is SYDVKM. CDR3 length equals 14 residues. The CDR3 region has the DNA TGTGCCAGCACCATAGGACAGGGAACGAGCGAGCAGTACTTC. Translation gives CASTIGQGTSEQYF. Variable domain in full (rest from reference TRBV28 and TRBJ2-7): DVKVTQSSRYLVKRTGEKVFLECVQDMDHENMFWYRQDPGLGLRLIYFSYDVKMKEKGDIPEGYSVSREKKERFSLILESASTNQTSMYLCASTIGQGTSEQYFGPGTRLTVT.

V is TRBV11-2 and J is TRBJ2-5; 10 nucleotides match TRBD2. CDR3 length: 16 residues. V dropped 0 bases and J dropped 7; count of bases not matched to a gene: 8. Germline values: CDR1 SGHAT, CDR2 FQNNGV. The CDR3 is CASSLDRAGGTRTQYF. DNA of the CDR3: TGTGCCAGCAGCTTAGATCGAGCGGGGGGGACGAGGACCCAGTACTTC. The variable domain in full, completed from reference TRBV11-2 and TRBJ2-5, reads EAGVAQSPRYKIIEKRQSVAFWCNPISGHATLYWYQQILGQGPKLLIQFQNNGVVDDSQLPKDRFSAERLKGVDSTLKIQPAKLEDSAVYLCASSLDRAGGTRTQYFGPGTRLLVL.

The J gene is TRBJ1-2, the V gene TRBV6-5; 10 bases fit TRBD1. The CDR3 is made up of 14 amino acids. Trimming cost V 7 bases and J 2 bases; bases outside gene matches: 4. Germline CDR1 reads MNHEY; CDR2 reads SVGAGI. CDR3 protein: CASTRTGGNYGYTF. CDR3 nucleotide sequence: TGTGCCAGCACCAGGACAGGGGGAAACTATGGCTACACCTTC.

The rearrangement links TRBV7-2 to TRBJ2-7; a possible D gene is TRBD2 (5 bases). The CDR3 length is 14 residues. The V and J ends lost 5 bases and 2 bases respectively, with 13 bases between them. The germline V gene encodes CDR1 SGHTA and CDR2 FQGNSA. CDR3: CASSTSGTPYEQYF. The CDR3 nucleotides are TGTGCCAGCAGCACCTCGGGAACCCCCTACGAGCAGTACTTC.

The genes are TRBV5-1 and TRBJ2-7; D is unresolved. CDR1 is SGHRS, CDR2 YFSETQ, per germline. The CDR3 extends over 12 amino acids. V shed 0 bases and J shed 2 bases, with 3 bases lying between them. The CDR3 coding sequence is TGCGCCAGCAGCTTGGAGCCCTACGAGCAGTACTTC. Protein: CASSLEPYEQYF. Full variable domain (missing parts from reference TRBV5-1 and TRBJ2-7): KAGVTQTPRYLIKTRGQQVTLSCSPISGHRSVSWYQQTPGQGLQFLFEYFSETQRNKGNFPGRFSGRQFSNSRSEMNVSTLELGDSALYLCASSLEPYEQYFGPGTRLTVT.

The chain recombines TRBV7-9 with TRBJ2-1; 7 bases agree with TRBD2. V lost 4 bases and J lost 13; bases outside the gene matches: 4. CDR3 length: 11 residues. Looked up from germline, CDR1 is SEHNR and CDR2 is FQNEAQ (reference sequence). This CDR3 is CASSYRDYQFF. The CDR3 DNA sequence: TGTGCCAGCAGCTACCGGGACTACCAGTTCTTC.

CDR3 bases: TGTGCCAGCAGCGAAGACCCGGGACGGGAGAACTTGTCCTACGAGCAGTACTTC. Protein sequence: CASSEDPGRENLSYEQYF. The gene calls are TRBV5-5 and TRBJ2-7; D possibly corresponds to TRBD2 (6 bases). This CDR3 comprises 18 residues. The V gene's germline CDR1 is SGHKS and CDR2 YYEKEE (reference sequence). Trimming took off 4 bases at V and 1 base at J, with 24 bases between the two ends.

The chain combines TRBV5-4 with TRBJ2-7; a possible D gene is TRBD2 (6 bases). The germline V and J ends were trimmed by 5 bases and 5 bases, with 14 bases remaining between them. Germline CDR1 and CDR2: SGHNT and YYREEE (reference sequence). CDR3 length equals 13 residues. The CDR3 DNA sequence: TGTGCCAGCAGATCGGGGGACGGGCACGAGCAGTACTTC. As protein: CASRSGDGHEQYF.

J is TRBJ1-3 and V is TRBV6-5, with a tentative D call TRBD1 (5 bases). The V end was cut by 4 bases, the J end by 4 bases, with 14 bases between. CDR3 length: 15 residues. Germline CDR1 and CDR2: MNHEY and SVGAGI. CDR3 nucleotide sequence: TGTGCCAGCAGTTCCCGGACAAATGGAGGAAACACCATATATTTT. Protein: CASSSRTNGGNTIYF.

In the case of this clone: This sample includes further DNA sequences coding for the same CDR3. The CDR3 spells CASSLVPGQETQYF. CDR3 sequence (DNA): TGCGCCAGCAGCTTGGTACCGGGTCAGGAGACCCAGTACTTC. The chain employs TRBV5-1 and TRBJ2-5; D is uncertain. The CDR3 is 14 amino acids. Looked up from germline, CDR1 is SGHRS and CDR2 is YFSETQ. Trimming took off 0 bases at V and 5 bases at J, with 11 bases between the two ends.

The V call is TRBV18, the J call TRBJ2-7; 7 bases agree with TRBD1. The germline gives CDR1 KGHSH, CDR2 LQKENI. The CDR3 loop spans 14 amino acids. After removal of 4 bases from V and 3 bases from J, the junction contained 6 bases not matched to a gene. CDR3 coding DNA: TGTGCCAGCTCACGGGGACAGAGTAACTACGAGCAGTACTTC. The encoded protein is CASSRGQSNYEQYF.

The genes are TRBV19 and TRBJ1-3; the D gene is possibly TRBD1 (6 bases). Trimming removed 6 bases from V and 0 bases from J, with 15 bases in between. CDR1 and CDR2 from the germline V gene are LNHDA and SQIVND (reference sequence). CDR3 length equals 16 residues. The CDR3 nucleotides are TGTGCCAGTAGGAAAGATCAGGGGACCTCTGGAAACACCATATATTTT. Its protein product is CASRKDQGTSGNTIYF.

The chain couples TRBV5-1 to TRBJ2-2, with 7 bases aligning to TRBD2. Germline trimming cut 3 bases from V and 4 bases from J; bases unmatched to any gene: 6. The germline V gene has CDR1 SGHRS and CDR2 YFSETQ. The CDR3 length is 15 residues. Here the CDR3 DNA reads TGCGCCAGCAGCTCCGTCTTAGCGGGCACCGGGGAGCTGTTTTTT. It specifies CASSSVLAGTGELFF. The whole variable domain, filled in from reference TRBV5-1 and TRBJ2-2, reads KAGVTQTPRYLIKTRGQQVTLSCSPISGHRSVSWYQQTPGQGLQFLFEYFSETQRNKGNFPGRFSGRQFSNSRSEMNVSTLELGDSALYLCASSSVLAGTGELFFGEGSRLTVL.

CDR3: CASSQERGQSNQPQHF. As DNA, the CDR3 is TGTGCCAGCAGCCAAGAGCGAGGACAGAGCAATCAGCCCCAGCATTTT. V is TRBV6-2 or TRBV6-3 and J is TRBJ1-5; TRBD1 is a possible D gene (6 bases). The CDR3 is 16 residues long. Germline CDR1 MNHEY, CDR2 SVGEGT. Trimming cost V 6 bases and J 1 base, with 16 bases left between them.

The CDR3 DNA follows: TGCGCCAGCAGTGTCGGCGGGTCCTACGAGCAGTACTTC. Protein sequence: CASSVGGSYEQYF. This chain connects TRBV10-2 to TRBJ2-7, with D maybe TRBD2 (5 bases). The germline CDR1 and CDR2 sequences are WSHSY and SAAADI. The CDR3 is 13 amino acids. Trimming left V 4 bases short and J 1 base short, with 8 bases between.

V gene TRBV27 combines with J gene TRBJ2-1; 9 bases match TRBD2. The CDR3 extends over 16 amino acids. After removal of 5 bases from V and 8 bases from J, the junction contained 13 bases not matched to a gene. Germline CDR1 MNHEY, CDR2 SMNVEV (reference sequence). As DNA, the CDR3 is TGTGCCAGCAGTACAGCACTAGCGGGTTCGAGGGATGAGCAGTTCTTC. It is translated as CASSTALAGSRDEQFF.

In DNA, the CDR3 is TGTGCCAGCAGTTTGTCAGGGGTAACTGGAAACACCATATATTTT. It translates to CASSLSGVTGNTIYF. V usage is TRBV27 and J usage is TRBJ1-3, with a tentative D call TRBD1 (6 bases). The germline CDR1 and CDR2 sequences are MNHEY and SMNVEV (reference sequence). The length of the CDR3 is 15 residues. Trimming stripped 3 bases from V and 2 bases from J, with 11 bases between.